This entry lists 24 T cell receptor beta chains sequenced from one sample in a study of blood T cell repertoires in COVID-19. Libraries were prepared by immunoSEQ multiplex PCR; TCRdb keeps only in-frame clonotypes and omits some of them. The table includes under 350,000 clones, roughly 90% detected once. The sequencing input was peripheral blood. The receptors derive from a man aged 40-55 years with acute or convalescent COVID-19.

This clone was seen a few times. V is TRBV30 and J is TRBJ1-3, with D uncertain. V was shortened by 5 bases and J by 2 bases, with 16 bases between the two germline ends. Germline V gene data show CDR1 as GTSNPN and CDR2 as SVGIG (reference sequence). CDR3 length: 15 residues. The CDR3 region is CAWGSSGRAGNTIYF. For the CDR3, the DNA is TGTGCCTGGGGTTCCTCGGGAAGGGCTGGAAACACCATATATTTT.

This clone is a singleton in its sample. The chain uses TRBV11-2 and TRBJ2-5; 9 bases are shared with TRBD1. The junction had 9 bases not matched to a gene; V was cut back by 6 bases and J by 7 bases. The CDR3 length is 14 residues. CDR1 and CDR2 (germline): SGHAT, FQNNGV. The CDR3 region is CASSSGTGLGTQYF. The CDR3 region has the DNA TGTGCCAGCAGTTCCGGGACAGGGCTCGGGACCCAGTACTTC.

The gene calls are TRBV6-5 and TRBJ2-2; the D gene is possibly TRBD2 (5 bases). Germline lookup yields CDR1 MNHEY and CDR2 SVGAGI. The CDR3 totals 16 residues. V lost 0 bases, J lost 4 bases, and 12 bases lay in between. CDR3 sequence reads: CASSYSRSRGTGELFF. CDR3 bases: TGTGCCAGCAGTTACTCGAGATCCCGGGGCACCGGGGAGCTGTTTTTT.

This clone was seen a single time. The J gene is TRBJ2-2, the V gene TRBV27; the match to TRBD2 covers 8 bases. Germline CDR1 reads MNHEY; CDR2 reads SMNVEV (reference sequence). V lost 6 bases to trimming and J lost 3 bases; unmatched junction nucleotides: 6. The CDR3 is made up of 15 amino acids. CDR3 loop: CASRTDGGDTGELFF. For the CDR3, the DNA is TGTGCCAGCAGAACTGACGGGGGGGACACCGGGGAGCTGTTTTTT.

The chain links TRBV29-1 to TRBJ1-2; TRBD1 agrees at 8 bases. Trimming cost V 3 bases and J 0 bases; bases outside gene matches: 3. The V gene's germline CDR1 is SQVTM and CDR2 ANQGSEA. CDR3 length: 14 amino acids. The CDR3 is CSVDKDRANYGYTF. CDR3 nucleotide sequence: TGCAGCGTTGATAAGGACAGGGCTAACTATGGCTACACCTTC. Supplemented by reference TRBV29-1 and TRBJ1-2, the full variable domain reads SAVISQKPSRDICQRGTSLTIQCQVDSQVTMMFWYRQQPGQSLTLIATANQGSEATYESGFVIDKFPISRPNLTFSTLTVSNMSPEDSSIYLCSVDKDRANYGYTFGSGTRLTVV.

The rearrangement links TRBV6-1 to TRBJ1-2; the D gene is possibly TRBD1 (5 bases). Per the germline V gene, CDR1 is MNHNS and CDR2 is SASEGT. The length of the CDR3 is 16 residues. V was shortened by 1 base and J by 8 bases, with 20 bases between the two germline ends. Written as DNA, the CDR3 is TGTGCCAGCAGTGAAGAAGTCCTCAGGGTGCAGCGCGGCTACACCTTC. Translated: CASSEEVLRVQRGYTF.

The chain couples TRBV6-5 to TRBJ2-7; 7 nucleotides agree with TRBD1. This CDR3 spans 16 amino acids. Per the germline V gene, CDR1 is MNHEY and CDR2 is SVGAGI. V gave up 0 bases and J gave up 6 bases; unmatched junction bases: 11. This CDR3 is CASSYSGGVTGSEQYF. Here the CDR3 DNA reads TGTGCCAGCAGTTACTCGGGTGGGGTGACAGGGTCCGAGCAGTACTTC.

This rearrangement joins TRBV6-6 to TRBJ2-5, with D possibly matching TRBD2 (6 bases). Germline CDR1 and CDR2: MNHNY and SVGAGI (reference sequence). This CDR3 has 16 amino acids. V lost 6 bases to trimming and J lost 2 bases, with 19 bases between them. CDR3 region: CASRLRELAGQETQYF. Here the CDR3 DNA reads TGTGCCAGCAGGCTCCGGGAGCTGGCTGGTCAAGAGACCCAGTACTTC.

This chain links TRBV30 with TRBJ1-5, with 7 nucleotides matching TRBD1. The germline V gene encodes CDR1 GTSNPN and CDR2 SVGIG (reference sequence). V shed 5 bases, J shed 1 base, and the junction held 2 bases outside the gene matches. CDR3 length equals 13 residues. The CDR3 region has the DNA TGTGCCTGGGAACAGGGGAGCAATCAGCCCCAGCATTTT. This gives the protein CAWEQGSNQPQHF.

The gene calls are TRBV5-4 and TRBJ1-2; 8 bases align to TRBD1. The trim removed 4 bases at V and 5 bases at J, leaving 4 bases unmatched. The germline CDR1 and CDR2 sequences are SGHNT and YYREEE (reference sequence). The CDR3 has 13 amino acids. The CDR3 here is CASSDRQGYGYTF. The CDR3 DNA follows: TGTGCCAGCAGCGATCGACAGGGGTATGGCTACACCTTC.

The chain carries TRBV19 and TRBJ2-2, with a possible D match to TRBD1 (7 bases). Trimming took 4 bases from V and 4 from J, leaving 13 bases between them. Germline values: CDR1 LNHDA, CDR2 SQIVND (reference sequence). The CDR3 covers 15 residues. CDR3 residues: CASSRRGQGTGELFF. DNA for the CDR3: TGTGCCAGTAGTAGGAGGGGGCAGGGCACCGGGGAGCTGTTTTTT.

The V gene is TRBV11-2, the J gene TRBJ2-3; 7 bases are shared with TRBD2. With 6 bases clipped from V and 3 bases from J, the junction kept 6 bases outside the gene matches. The germline gives CDR1 SGHAT, CDR2 FQNNGV. The CDR3 sequence is 14 residues long. For the CDR3, the DNA is TGTGCCAGCAGTTGGACGGGGGGAACAGATACGCAGTATTTT. The encoded protein is CASSWTGGTDTQYF.

J is TRBJ1-5 and V is TRBV6-5, with TRBD1 matching 9 bases. The CDR3 consists of 15 residues. Germline V gene lookup returns CDR1 MNHEY and CDR2 SVGAGI. The V and J ends lost 4 bases and 6 bases, in that order; junction bases with no gene match: 7. DNA for the CDR3: TGTGCCAGCAGTTCGCTACAGGGGGCGGGTCAGCCCCAGCATTTT. It codes for CASSSLQGAGQPQHF.

This clone was observed once. The chain links TRBV5-1 to TRBJ1-4, with D maybe TRBD1 (6 bases). CDR3 length: 14 residues. Trimming removed 3 bases at V and 7 bases at J, with 13 bases between. Germline CDR1 reads SGHRS; CDR2 reads YFSETQ. The CDR3 coding sequence is TGCGCCAGCAGCTCGGGGGGCGTGGGTGAAAAACTGTTTTTT. Its translation: CASSSGGVGEKLFF.

The chain recombines TRBV3-1 (or the pseudogene TRBV3-2) with TRBJ2-2, with D uncertain. Looked up from germline, CDR1 is LGHDT and CDR2 is YNNKEL (reference sequence). V lost 2 bases to trimming and J lost 2 bases, with 9 bases between them. The CDR3 has 15 amino acids. The CDR3 here is CASSQYTANTGELFF. CDR3 bases: TGTGCCAGCAGCCAATACACAGCTAACACCGGGGAGCTGTTTTTT.

The chain has TRBV5-4 and TRBJ1-2; D not certain. Trimming removed 3 bases from V and 9 bases from J, with 24 bases in between. This CDR3 comprises 16 residues. Looked up from germline, CDR1 is SGHNT and CDR2 is YYREEE (reference sequence). CDR3 residues: CASSSPSVTGLNRYTF. The CDR3, as DNA: TGTGCCAGCAGCTCCCCTAGCGTGACTGGATTGAATCGCTACACCTTC.

The V and J genes are TRBV19 and TRBJ1-1; D is perhaps TRBD1 (6 bases). The CDR3 contains 17 residues. Germline lookup yields CDR1 LNHDA and CDR2 SQIVND (reference sequence). Trimming removed 6 bases from V and 3 bases from J, with 23 bases in between. The CDR3 loop is CASSQLVTTGLDTEAFF. The CDR3 DNA follows: TGTGCCAGTAGCCAGTTAGTAACTACAGGGCTCGACACTGAAGCTTTCTTT.

The V gene is TRBV2, the J gene TRBJ1-2; 8 bases line up with TRBD1. The germline V gene has CDR1 SNHLY and CDR2 FYNNEI. The CDR3 has 17 amino acids. V was clipped by 7 bases and J by 7 bases; unmatched bases: 20. The CDR3, as DNA: TGTGCCAGCACAGCTGGACAGGGAGTTTCGGTCGTTGGTGGCTACACCTTC. It encodes CASTAGQGVSVVGGYTF. Based on the CDR3 plus reference TRBV2 and TRBJ1-2, the full variable domain is EPEVTQTPSHQVTQMGQEVILRCVPISNHLYFYWYRQILGQKVEFLVSFYNNEISEKSEIFDDQFSVERPDGSNFTLKIRSTKLEDSAMYFCASTAGQGVSVVGGYTFGSGTRLTVV.

The genes are TRBV11-2 and TRBJ2-1; the D gene is possibly TRBD2 (6 bases). V was trimmed by 5 bases and J by 0 bases, leaving 11 bases between them. The V gene's germline CDR1 is SGHAT and CDR2 FQNNGV. CDR3 length equals 15 residues. The CDR3 is CASSLSGGSYNEQFF. Written as DNA, the CDR3 is TGTGCCAGCAGCCTTTCCGGGGGCTCCTACAATGAGCAGTTCTTC.

This clone was detected once. The V call is TRBV5-1, the J call TRBJ1-1; 12 bases map to TRBD1. J lost 2 bases, V lost 2 bases, and 4 bases had no gene match. The CDR3 sequence is 16 residues long. Germline CDR1 is SGHRS and CDR2 is YFSETQ. This chain's CDR3 is CASSLGTGGPNTEAFF. CDR3 DNA sequence: TGCGCCAGCAGCTTAGGGACAGGGGGCCCAAACACTGAAGCTTTCTTT.

This clone was counted once. The chain employs TRBV7-9 and TRBJ2-2; maybe TRBD1 (6 bases). The germline V gene has CDR1 SEHNR and CDR2 FQNEAQ (reference sequence). V lost 9 bases, J lost 0 bases, and 8 bases lay in between. The CDR3 has 13 amino acids. The CDR3 here is CASSGANTGELFF. CDR3 sequence (DNA): TGTGCCAGTTCAGGGGCGAACACCGGGGAGCTGTTTTTT. The whole variable domain, remainder taken from reference TRBV7-9 and TRBJ2-2, is DTGVSQNPRHKITKRGQNVTFRCDPISEHNRLYWYRQTLGQGPEFLTYFQNEAQLEKSRLLSDRFSAERPKGSFSTLEIQRTEQGDSAMYLCASSGANTGELFFGEGSRLTVL.

This sequence joins TRBV10-3 and TRBJ1-2; the match to TRBD1 covers 11 bases. Germline V lookup: CDR1 ENHRY, CDR2 SYGVKD. V shed 9 bases, J shed 6 bases, and the junction held 6 bases outside the gene matches. CDR3 length: 13 amino acids. CDR3 region: CAMRTGGVDGYTF. The CDR3 DNA is TGTGCCATGAGGACAGGGGGCGTGGATGGCTACACCTTC.

The rearrangement links TRBV5-4 to TRBJ1-1, with D perhaps TRBD1 (5 bases). The CDR3 runs 14 residues. From germline, CDR1 is SGHNT and CDR2 YYREEE (reference sequence). The V end lost 4 bases, the J end lost 1 base, and 11 bases lay between the germline ends. As DNA, the CDR3 is TGTGCCAGCAGCCCCGGGGGGGGGAACACTGAAGCTTTCTTT. Protein: CASSPGGGNTEAFF. Supplemented by reference TRBV5-4 and TRBJ1-1, the full variable domain reads ETGVTQSPTHLIKTRGQQVTLRCSSQSGHNTVSWYQQALGQGPQFIFQYYREEENGRGNFPPRFSGLQFPNYSSELNVNALELDDSALYLCASSPGGGNTEAFFGQGTRLTVV.

This clone was observed a single time. This sequence joins TRBV5-5 and TRBJ1-2; D remains unclear. CDR3 length: 13 amino acids. The germline CDR1 and CDR2 sequences are SGHKS and YYEKEE (reference sequence). V was cut by 1 base and J by 8 bases, with 12 bases left in between. CDR3 loop: CASSLSGRGGYTF. The CDR3 DNA sequence: TGTGCCAGCAGCTTGTCGGGGAGAGGCGGCTACACCTTC.